This TCR beta chain was profiled in a study of CD8+ T cells in alopecia areata. In the study overall: It was 6 to 18 months of tofacitinib, and then there were 6 months off drug.

Sequencing used cDNA as its template, made by extracting RNA and reverse transcribing it. Data came from immunoSEQ multiplex PCR; TCRdb stores just in-frame clones and leaves some out. The table has about 190,000 clones, about 63% seen once. V shed 5 bases and J 1 base; nucleotides not matched to a gene: 2. Germline loops: CDR1 GTSNPN, CDR2 SVGIG (reference sequence). This CDR3 has 13 amino acids. It was from alopecia areata patients that lesional scalp punch biopsies and peripheral blood were collected. The rearrangement links TRBV30 to TRBJ1-3; 7 nucleotides match TRBD1. Sequences were derived from CD4+ T cells sorted from blood, sampled at week 0. The origin of this receptor is a human donor with alopecia areata. The CDR3: CAWAGGSGNTIYF. CDR3 DNA sequence: TGTGCCTGGGCAGGGGGATCTGGAAACACCATATATTTT.